This T cell receptor beta chain was captured in a study of T cell repertoires in cytomegalovirus infection. Across the study: Through public TCR beta signatures, both CMV infection and matching HLA type were indicated.

V lost 5 bases and J 2 bases, leaving 16 bases between the germline ends. Per the germline V gene, CDR1 is MNHNS and CDR2 is SASEGT. The CDR3 consists of 15 residues. One entry per CDR3 protein results from TCRdb running MiXCR on the reads. This repertoire shows hundreds of thousands of distinct CDR3 sequences, about 17% found once; its top ten account for around 12%. Study-level results: Adding up the frequency of public TCR beta families identified people who carried CMV plus the relevant HLA. HLA-C-restricted, CMV-specific TCR beta clonotypes were dominant ex vivo.

Details on this clonotype: Its specificity is unknown.

The clonotype comes from a human donor in good health (CMV status not recorded). Some clones in this sample may be carry-over from other donors' samples. Sequencing input: PBMCs. The chain recombines TRBV6-1 with TRBJ2-7; D ambiguous. The CDR3 protein is CASSSPDGITYEQYF. The CDR3 DNA sequence: TGTGCCAGCAGTTCCCCTGATGGGATTACCTACGAGCAGTACTTC.